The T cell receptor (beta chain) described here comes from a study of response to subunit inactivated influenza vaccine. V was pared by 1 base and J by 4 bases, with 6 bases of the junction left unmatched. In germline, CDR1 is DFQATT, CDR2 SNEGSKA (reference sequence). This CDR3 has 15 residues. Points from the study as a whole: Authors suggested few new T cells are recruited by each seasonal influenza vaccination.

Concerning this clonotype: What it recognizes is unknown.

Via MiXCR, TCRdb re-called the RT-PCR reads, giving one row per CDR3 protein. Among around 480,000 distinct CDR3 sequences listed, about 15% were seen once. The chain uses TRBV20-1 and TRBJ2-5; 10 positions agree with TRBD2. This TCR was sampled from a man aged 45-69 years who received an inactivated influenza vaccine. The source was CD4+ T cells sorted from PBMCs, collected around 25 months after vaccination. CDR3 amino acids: CSARVALAGAETQYF. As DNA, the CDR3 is TGCAGTGCTAGAGTAGCGCTAGCGGGAGCAGAGACCCAGTACTTC.